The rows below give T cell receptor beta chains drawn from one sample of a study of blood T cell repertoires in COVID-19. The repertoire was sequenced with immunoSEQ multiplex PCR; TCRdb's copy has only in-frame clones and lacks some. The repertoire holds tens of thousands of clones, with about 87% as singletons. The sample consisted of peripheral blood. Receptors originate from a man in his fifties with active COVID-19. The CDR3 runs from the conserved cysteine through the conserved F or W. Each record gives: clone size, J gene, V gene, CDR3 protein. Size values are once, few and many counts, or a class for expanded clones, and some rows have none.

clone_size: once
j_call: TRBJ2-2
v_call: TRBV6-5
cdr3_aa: CASKTTGGASGELFF

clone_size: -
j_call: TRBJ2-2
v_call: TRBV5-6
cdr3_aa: CASSFGSGNTGELFF

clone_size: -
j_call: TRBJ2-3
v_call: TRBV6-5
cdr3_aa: CASFGRQGVADTQYF

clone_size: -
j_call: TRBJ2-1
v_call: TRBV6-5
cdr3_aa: CASTLHRGGEQFF

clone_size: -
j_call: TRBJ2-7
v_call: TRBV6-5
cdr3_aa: CASRGGQGKGAEQYF

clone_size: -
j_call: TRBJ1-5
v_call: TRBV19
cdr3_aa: CASSISGNGNQPQHF

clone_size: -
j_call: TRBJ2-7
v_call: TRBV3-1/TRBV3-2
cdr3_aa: CASSHNTYEQYF

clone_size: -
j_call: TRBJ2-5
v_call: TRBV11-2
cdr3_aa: CASSLTGTLVQETQYF

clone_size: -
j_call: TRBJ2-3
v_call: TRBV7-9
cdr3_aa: CATKHYGGTSTDTQYF

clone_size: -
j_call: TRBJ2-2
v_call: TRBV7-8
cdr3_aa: CASSPQIQRASGRARQTTGELFF

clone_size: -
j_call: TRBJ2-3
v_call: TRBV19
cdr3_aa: CASSGTGTGEDTQYF

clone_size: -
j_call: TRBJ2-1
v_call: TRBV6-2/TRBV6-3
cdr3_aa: CASSERRGGEFF

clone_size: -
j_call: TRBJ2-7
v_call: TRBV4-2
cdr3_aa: CASSQPRGTESSYEQYF

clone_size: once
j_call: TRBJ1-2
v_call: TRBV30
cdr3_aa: CAWSVAGSTIYGYTF

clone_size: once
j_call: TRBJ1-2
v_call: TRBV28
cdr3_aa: CASRVGGRGYTF

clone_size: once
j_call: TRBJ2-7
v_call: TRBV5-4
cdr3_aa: CASSQDRGSYEQYF

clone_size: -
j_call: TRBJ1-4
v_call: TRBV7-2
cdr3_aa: CASSSQGGTNEKLFF

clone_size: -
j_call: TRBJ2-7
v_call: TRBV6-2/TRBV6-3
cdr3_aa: CASSSDTYEQYF

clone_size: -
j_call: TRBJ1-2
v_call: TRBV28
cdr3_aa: CASSSNRRYGYTF

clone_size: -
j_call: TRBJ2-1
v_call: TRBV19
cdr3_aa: CASSMIRLAGGFNEQFF

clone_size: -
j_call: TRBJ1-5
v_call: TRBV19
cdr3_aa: CASRGGEPDSNQPQHF

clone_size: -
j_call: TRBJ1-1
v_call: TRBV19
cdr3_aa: CASKMGHTNTEAFF

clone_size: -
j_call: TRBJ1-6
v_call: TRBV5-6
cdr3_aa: CASSKAGVGWNSPLHF

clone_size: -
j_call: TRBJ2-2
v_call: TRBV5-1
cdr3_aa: CASRLQLAGDTGELFF

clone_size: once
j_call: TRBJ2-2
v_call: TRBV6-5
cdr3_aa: CASSYFLAGNTGELFF

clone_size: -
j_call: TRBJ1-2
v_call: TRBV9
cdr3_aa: CASSVGPKTSYGYTF

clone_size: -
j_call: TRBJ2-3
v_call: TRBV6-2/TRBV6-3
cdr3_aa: CASSYVRTGDLNTDTQYF

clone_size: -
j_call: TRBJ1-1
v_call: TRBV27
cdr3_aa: CASSFGGRGLVDTEAFF